The rows below give T cell receptor beta chains drawn from one sample of a study of cytotoxic CD8 clonotypes in ibrutinib-treated CLL. TCRdb's table, derived via immunoSEQ multiplex PCR, lists solely in-frame clones and lacks some. In the table there are roughly 160,000 clones, approximately 80% of which are singletons. The sequencing used PBMCs, collected after 12 months of ibrutinib treatment. The source of these receptors is a human donor with chronic lymphocytic leukemia. Both conserved end residues are part of each CDR3. A D gene is named only where the DNA matches it firmly. Where a row states a size, it is once, few, many or the class of an expanded clone; other rows omit it.

>TRBV5-1|NA|NA|TRBJ2-7
TGCGCCAGCAGCATCTCCCTCGGGGACGAGCAGTACTTC
CASSISLGDEQYF
>TRBV6-5|TRBD1|NA|TRBJ2-5
TGTGCCAGCAGTTACGACAGGGGACGGGAGACCCAGTACTTC
CASSYDRGRETQYF
>TRBV28|NA|NA|TRBJ2-1
TGTGCCAGCAGTCCTCCACCGGGGTCGAACAATGAGCAGTTCTTC
CASSPPPGSNNEQFF
>TRBV19|NA|NA|TRBJ1-2
TGTGCCAGTAGCCCCACGGGGCGCATTTATGGCTACACCTTC
CASSPTGRIYGYTF
>TRBV30|NA|NA|TRBJ2-3
TGTGCCTGGAGTGGGTACGGCGCGGGAGATACGCAGTATTTT
CAWSGYGAGDTQYF
>TRBV7-2|NA|NA|TRBJ2-5
TGTGCCAGCAGCTTATCAGGCAGGGGACTTAGTCAGGCCCAGTACTTC
CASSLSGRGLSQAQYF
>TRBV2|NA|NA|TRBJ1-5
TGTGCCAGCAGCGAACGGGACAGCAATCAGCCCCAGCATTTT
CASSERDSNQPQHF
>TRBV7-2|NA|NA|TRBJ2-7
TGTGCCAGCAGCCGAACCGGACTATCCTACGAGCAGTACTTC
CASSRTGLSYEQYF
>TRBV4-1|NA|NA|TRBJ1-1
TGCGCCAGCAGCCACAGGGTGGGGGCCATCGCTGAAGCTTTCTTT
CASSHRVGAIAEAFF
>TRBV18|TRBD1|NA|TRBJ2-5
TGCGCCAGCTCACCGCCGACAGGGTATGAGACCCAGTACTTC
CASSPPTGYETQYF
>TRBV30|NA|NA|TRBJ1-2
TGTGCCTGGGGCATTCCGGACCGCCGGACCCATGGCTACACCTTC
CAWGIPDRRTHGYTF
>TRBV6-1|TRBD1|few|TRBJ1-6
TGTGCCAGCAGTGCCTTACAGGGGGCCGGTAATTCACCCCTCCACTTT
CASSALQGAGNSPLHF
>TRBV29-1|NA|NA|TRBJ2-7
TGCAGCGTTGAAGATTGGGGCACAGGATACGAGCAGTACTTC
CSVEDWGTGYEQYF
>TRBV6-4|NA|NA|TRBJ1-1
TGTGCCAGCAGTGACCCGCTTAAGCGATGGGACCCTTTCTTT
CASSDPLKRWDPFF
>TRBV10-3|TRBD1|NA|TRBJ2-7
TGTGCCATCAGCGAAAGGGACAGAACTTACGAGCAGTACTTC
CAISERDRTYEQYF
>TRBV2|NA|NA|TRBJ2-1
TGTGCCAGCAGTCCAGAACGCACCGAGCAGTTCTTC
CASSPERTEQFF
>TRBV2|NA|few|TRBJ2-1
TGTGCCAGCCAGACACGTAGCTCCTACAATGAGCAGTTCTTC
CASQTRSSYNEQFF
>TRBV4-1|NA|NA|TRBJ2-7
TGCGCCAGCAGAGGAGGGGGGCCCTCCTACGAGCAGTACTTC
CASRGGGPSYEQYF
>TRBV27|TRBD1|NA|TRBJ2-3
TGTGCCAGCAGCCTGAGTACCGGGACAGGGGGCGGCACAGATACGCAGTATTTT
CASSLSTGTGGGTDTQYF
>TRBV4-2|TRBD2|NA|TRBJ2-7
TGTGCCAGCAGCCTATTTGCGGGGGAAAGCTCCTACGAGCAGTACTTC
CASSLFAGESSYEQYF